The next 20 T cell receptor beta chains were all read from a single sample in a study of blood T cell repertoires in COVID-19. Generated by immunoSEQ multiplex PCR, the TCRdb table keeps only in-frame clones and is missing some. This table holds a few hundred thousand clones, about 89% found once. The sample comprised peripheral blood. The receptor set was obtained from a man between 35 and 55 years old who had recovered from COVID-19.

This clone was counted a few times. The chain combines TRBV5-1 with TRBJ1-1; perhaps TRBD1 as D (5 bases). The V end was cut by 0 bases, the J end by 12 bases, with 12 bases between. CDR1 is SGHRS and CDR2 is YFSETQ in the germline V gene. This CDR3 has 12 amino acids. CDR3 sequence reads: CASSLAGGEPFF. The CDR3 nucleotides read TGCGCCAGCAGCTTGGCCGGGGGTGAGCCTTTCTTT. The full variable domain, rest sourced from reference TRBV5-1 and TRBJ1-1, is KAGVTQTPRYLIKTRGQQVTLSCSPISGHRSVSWYQQTPGQGLQFLFEYFSETQRNKGNFPGRFSGRQFSNSRSEMNVSTLELGDSALYLCASSLAGGEPFFGQGTRLTVV.

This clone was recorded a few times. The chain recombines TRBV6-5 with TRBJ1-1, with a possible D match to TRBD1 (6 bases). The CDR3 totals 15 residues. V lost 6 bases and J lost 1, with 15 bases in between. CDR1 is MNHEY and CDR2 is SVGAGI in the germline V gene. CDR3 residues: CASSADRSGNTEAFF. The CDR3 bases are TGTGCCAGCAGCGCGGACAGATCCGGGAACACTGAAGCTTTCTTT.

This clone was recorded a few times. The chain carries TRBV4-3 and TRBJ1-4, with D unclear. Germline CDR1 and CDR2: LGHNA and YSLEER. The CDR3 loop spans 13 amino acids. Trimming shortened V by 1 base and J by 5 bases, and 5 bases separated the two germline ends. The CDR3 region is CASSQVQNEKLFF. The DNA for the CDR3 is TGCGCCAGCAGCCAAGTACAAAATGAAAAACTGTTTTTT.

V usage is TRBV12-5 and J usage is TRBJ2-7, with 7 nucleotides matching TRBD1. After removal of 1 base from V and 2 bases from J, the junction contained 2 bases not matched to a gene. The length of the CDR3 is 14 residues. Germline assignment: CDR1 LGHNT and CDR2 FRNRAP. CDR3: CASGLGDRPYEQYF. In nucleotides, the CDR3 is TGTGCTAGTGGTTTGGGGGACAGACCCTACGAGCAGTACTTC.

V and J are TRBV7-2 and TRBJ2-5; 11 nucleotides agree with TRBD1. The V gene's germline CDR1 is SGHTA and CDR2 FQGNSA. CDR3 length: 15 residues. The trim removed 5 bases at V and 5 bases at J, leaving 7 bases unmatched. This chain's CDR3 is CASSRLDRGRETQYF. The CDR3, as DNA: TGTGCCAGCAGCCGCCTGGACAGGGGGCGGGAGACCCAGTACTTC.

The rearrangement links TRBV5-1 to TRBJ2-2; no definite D call. The CDR3 spans 15 residues. Germline V lookup: CDR1 SGHRS, CDR2 YFSETQ. V lost 4 bases and J 4 bases, leaving 14 bases between the germline ends. CDR3 protein: CASSPLASGTGELFF. CDR3 nucleotide sequence: TGCGCCAGCAGCCCCCTTGCGTCGGGCACCGGGGAGCTGTTTTTT.

This sequence joins TRBV27 and TRBJ2-7; D possibly corresponds to TRBD2 (6 bases). V lost 6 bases and J lost 0, with 18 bases in between. The CDR3 is 16 amino acids. CDR1 and CDR2 (germline): MNHEY, SMNVEV (reference sequence). The CDR3 reads CASRRTGTSLSYEQYF. DNA for the CDR3: TGTGCCAGCAGAAGAACGGGGACTTCGCTCTCCTACGAGCAGTACTTC.

The genes are TRBV9 and TRBJ1-6; D not certain. Germline V lookup: CDR1 SGDLS, CDR2 YYNGEE. CDR3 length: 15 residues. Trimming stripped 3 bases from V and 6 bases from J, with 13 bases between. CDR3 bases: TGTGCCAGCAGCGAGAGTATGTCGCTTAATTCACCCCTCCACTTT. Protein sequence: CASSESMSLNSPLHF.

This clone was counted between two and nine times. V usage is TRBV7-2 and J usage is TRBJ2-1; 11 bases align to TRBD2. V lost 4 bases, J lost 6 bases, and 8 bases stayed unmatched. Germline V gives CDR1 SGHTA, CDR2 FQGNSA. This CDR3 spans 16 amino acids. The CDR3: CASSSDGTSGRNEQFF. The CDR3 DNA reads TGTGCCAGCAGCTCGGACGGGACTAGCGGCCGCAATGAGCAGTTCTTC.

The V call is TRBV19, the J call TRBJ2-1; TRBD2 agrees at 9 bases. V lost 1 base and J lost 5; bases outside the gene matches: 3. The CDR3 is 15 amino acids. CDR1 is LNHDA and CDR2 is SQIVND in the germline V gene (reference sequence). CDR3 loop: CASSIGAGGHNEQFF. The DNA of the CDR3 is TGTGCCAGTAGTATAGGAGCGGGGGGTCACAATGAGCAGTTCTTC.

The V and J genes are TRBV6-6 and TRBJ1-2, with 7 positions matching TRBD1. Losses at the gene ends were 10 bases for V and 2 bases for J; bases not matched to a gene: 7. The CDR3 is 13 residues long. Germline V gene data show CDR1 as MNHNY and CDR2 as SVGAGI (reference sequence). The CDR3 region has the DNA TGTGCCAACGCGGACAGGTCCAACTATGGCTACACCTTC. It yields the protein CANADRSNYGYTF.

The V call is TRBV6-5, the J call TRBJ1-1, with D unresolved. The V and J ends lost 6 bases and 4 bases respectively, with 9 bases between them. This CDR3 is built from 12 residues. Looked up from germline, CDR1 is MNHEY and CDR2 is SVGAGI. CDR3 residues: CASSGLLTEAFF. The CDR3 nucleotides read TGTGCCAGCAGCGGACTGCTCACTGAAGCTTTCTTT.

The J gene is TRBJ1-2, the V gene TRBV10-3, with 9 positions matching TRBD1. CDR3 length: 12 amino acids. From germline, CDR1 is ENHRY and CDR2 SYGVKD. V trimming: 11 bases; J trimming: 5 bases; junction bases outside the gene matches: 6. The CDR3 reads CAALQGAYGYTF. The DNA for the CDR3 is TGTGCCGCCCTACAGGGGGCTTATGGCTACACCTTC.

This chain links TRBV7-2 with TRBJ2-7; 9 bases are shared with TRBD1. The CDR3 has 15 amino acids. Germline V gene sequence: CDR1 SGHTA, CDR2 FQGNSA. V dropped 5 bases and J dropped 4; count of bases not matched to a gene: 9. CDR3 amino acids: CASSQSRDRDYEQYF. The CDR3 DNA follows: TGTGCCAGCAGCCAATCCCGGGACAGGGATTACGAGCAGTACTTC.

The chain uses TRBV6-4 and TRBJ2-1; the match to TRBD2 covers 13 bases. CDR1 is MRHNA and CDR2 is SNTAGT in the germline V gene. The CDR3 contains 18 residues. The V segment lost 1 base and the J segment 4 bases; nucleotides outside the gene matches: 7. The CDR3 is CASSDFPLAGGSYNEQFF. CDR3 nucleotide sequence: TGTGCCAGCAGTGACTTCCCACTAGCGGGAGGGAGTTACAATGAGCAGTTCTTC.

This chain uses TRBV7-9 with TRBJ1-2; D is unresolved. The CDR3 sequence is 12 residues long. Per germline, CDR1 SEHNR and CDR2 FQNEAQ (reference sequence). The V end was cut by 4 bases, the J end by 8 bases, with 11 bases between. Here the CDR3 DNA reads TGTGCCAGCAGCTCTACGTTCGTCGGCTACACCTTC. Translated, it gives CASSSTFVGYTF. The whole variable domain, remainder taken from reference TRBV7-9 and TRBJ1-2, is DTGVSQNPRHKITKRGQNVTFRCDPISEHNRLYWYRQTLGQGPEFLTYFQNEAQLEKSRLLSDRFSAERPKGSFSTLEIQRTEQGDSAMYLCASSSTFVGYTFGSGTRLTVV.

The chain links TRBV10-1 to TRBJ2-7, with TRBD1 matching over 9 bases. Trimming at V came to 4 bases and at J to 5 bases, leaving 6 bases not matched to a gene. Germline CDR1 reads WNHNN; CDR2 reads SYGVQD (reference sequence). The CDR3 totals 14 residues. The CDR3 is CASSVGQGFNEQYF. CDR3 bases: TGCGCCAGCAGTGTGGGACAGGGTTTCAACGAGCAGTACTTC.

V gene TRBV6-5 combines with J gene TRBJ2-1; 8 bases align to TRBD2. Germline assignment: CDR1 MNHEY and CDR2 SVGAGI. The CDR3 is made up of 13 amino acids. Germline trimming cut 6 bases from V and 7 bases from J; bases unmatched to any gene: 5. For the CDR3, the DNA is TGTGCCAGCAGCCAGACTAGCGTTAATGAGCAGTTCTTC. Encoded protein: CASSQTSVNEQFF.

This sequence joins TRBV5-1 and TRBJ2-4, with D perhaps matching TRBD1 (5 bases). Germline CDR1 reads SGHRS; CDR2 reads YFSETQ. Trimming took 0 bases from V and 4 from J, leaving 8 bases between them. The CDR3 consists of 14 residues. DNA for the CDR3: TGCGCCAGCAGCTTGGACAGGTTAAAAAACATTCAGTACTTC. Translation gives CASSLDRLKNIQYF.

The rearrangement links TRBV18 to TRBJ2-7; no clear D. The CDR3 runs to 14 residues. Germline assignment: CDR1 KGHSH and CDR2 LQKENI. V was clipped by 4 bases and J by 6 bases, with 16 bases between them. CDR3 loop: CASSQRTVQAEQYF. DNA of the CDR3: TGTGCCAGCTCACAACGAACAGTCCAAGCCGAGCAGTACTTC.